Listed below are T cell receptor beta chains from one sample, sequenced in a study of OX40 agonist ivuxolimab in advanced cancers. Assay: immunoSEQ multiplex PCR; the TCRdb copy retains only in-frame clones and omits some. This sample has about 24,000 clones, with 75% to 90% found just once. The material sequenced was CD4+ or CD8+ T cells sorted from blood, taken in a trial of the OX40 agonist ivuxolimab. These receptors all stem from an adult with an advanced solid tumor such as melanoma, head and neck, liver or kidney cancer. The CDR3 runs from the conserved cysteine through the conserved F or W. D genes are given only for firm matches. Clone size, where shown, is once, few, many, or a class for clones that have expanded.

-	TRBV7-8	-	TRBJ1-5	TGTGCCAGCAGCTTTGGGATCCTCAGCAATCAGCCCCAGCATTTT	CASSFGILSNQPQHF
TRBD1	TRBV5-8	-	TRBJ2-7	TGTGCCAGCAGCCGTGAGGGACAGGGATCCTACGAGCAGTACTTC	CASSREGQGSYEQYF
-	TRBV10-3	-	TRBJ1-3	TGTGCCATCAGTGAAGAAGTGGGGGGATACACCATATATTTT	CAISEEVGGYTIYF
-	TRBV9	-	TRBJ2-2	TGTGCCAGCAGCTCTCTAGTCACCGGGGAGCTGTTTTTT	CASSSLVTGELFF
TRBD2	TRBV19	-	TRBJ2-5	TGTGCCAGTAGTATCGGGACTAGCGTCGAGACCCAGTACTTC	CASSIGTSVETQYF
TRBD1	TRBV14	-	TRBJ2-4	TGTGCCAGCAGCCCCCTGGGACAGGGGATGTATGACATTCAGTACTTC	CASSPLGQGMYDIQYF
-	TRBV6-1	-	TRBJ2-1	TGTGCCAGCAGTGACGCGGTCCGCCTCGCTAACAATGAGCAGTTCTTC	CASSDAVRLANNEQFF
-	TRBV19	-	TRBJ1-2	TGTGCCAGTAGTATAGCCCGCACAGGGTCCTATGGCTACACCTTC	CASSIARTGSYGYTF
-	TRBV7-2	few	TRBJ2-5	TGTGCCAGCAGCTTAGTAGCAAGGGCAGGGGAGACCCAGTACTTC	CASSLVARAGETQYF
-	TRBV6-5	once	TRBJ2-4	TGTGCCAGCAGCCCCCAGGGACAAACCAAAAACATTCAGTACTTC	CASSPQGQTKNIQYF
TRBD2	TRBV5-4	-	TRBJ2-3	TGTGCCAGCAGCGTCCCTAGCGGGGCAAGCACAGATACGCAGTATTTT	CASSVPSGASTDTQYF
-	TRBV5-4	-	TRBJ2-3	TGTGCCAGCAGCTTGGAGCCGAGCACAGATACGCAGTATTTT	CASSLEPSTDTQYF
TRBD2	TRBV7-2	-	TRBJ2-2	TGTGCCAGCAGCCCACGCCCTAGCGGGGGCAGCACCGGGGAGCTGTTTTTT	CASSPRPSGGSTGELFF
-	TRBV5-4	-	TRBJ2-4	TGTGCCAGCAGCTCAGCGACAGTAGCCAAAAACATTCAGTACTTC	CASSSATVAKNIQYF
TRBD1	TRBV15	-	TRBJ2-2	TGTGCCACCAGCAGAGACCACCGGGACAGGGGGCGCGAAACCGGGGAGCTGTTTTTT	CATSRDHRDRGRETGELFF
-	TRBV10-3	-	TRBJ2-2	TGTGCCATCAGTGGGGGTGGCGCCCGGGGCACCGGGGAGCTGTTTTTT	CAISGGGARGTGELFF
-	TRBV5-8	few	TRBJ1-4	TGTGCCAGCAGCTTGGGACAGCGGAATGAAAAACTGTTTTTT	CASSLGQRNEKLFF
-	TRBV2	-	TRBJ2-7	TGTGCCAGCTTCTCCGGGACTGGGGCGTACGAGCAGTACTTC	CASFSGTGAYEQYF
TRBD1	TRBV18	-	TRBJ1-1	TGTGCCAGCTCACCGGCTATTACCGGGACAGGGAACACTGAAGCTTTCTTT	CASSPAITGTGNTEAFF
TRBD1	TRBV25-1	-	TRBJ1-2	TGTGCCAGCACCAACCCCAGGGGGAATGGCTACACCTTC	CASTNPRGNGYTF
-	TRBV4-1	-	TRBJ2-7	TGCGCCAGCAGCCAAGACAGGGGGGATTTCTACGAGCAGTACTTC	CASSQDRGDFYEQYF
-	TRBV4-3	-	TRBJ2-7	TGCGCCAGCAGCCAAGATCTGGTTTGGAGCTCCTACGAGCAGTACTTC	CASSQDLVWSSYEQYF
-	TRBV12-5	-	TRBJ2-7	TGTGCTAGTGGTTTACTCGACGAGCAGTACTTC	CASGLLDEQYF
TRBD1	TRBV6-5	-	TRBJ2-7	TGTGCCAGCAGACGACAGGGGGGCTACGAGCAGTACTTC	CASRRQGGYEQYF
-	TRBV10-3	-	TRBJ2-7	TGTGCCATCAGTGAGGCACAGAGAGGCAAATACGAGCAGTACTTC	CAISEAQRGKYEQYF
TRBD2	TRBV5-1	-	TRBJ2-1	TGCGCCAGCAGCCCCCCGACTAGCGGGTACTCCTACAATGAGCAGTTCTTC	CASSPPTSGYSYNEQFF
-	TRBV6-6	few	TRBJ1-1	TGTGCCAGCAGTTACCCCGGTCAATGGTCTGAAGCTTTCTTT	CASSYPGQWSEAFF
-	TRBV5-1	once	TRBJ2-7	TGCGCCAGCAGCTTGGTCGTGGGGACAAGTTACGAGCAGTACTTC	CASSLVVGTSYEQYF
TRBD2	TRBV6-1	-	TRBJ2-3	TGTGCCAGCAGGGCTACTAGCGGGGGTACAGATACGCAGTATTTT	CASRATSGGTDTQYF
TRBD2	TRBV19	-	TRBJ2-3	TGTGCCAGCGAGAGAGCGGGAGTAAAAACAGATACGCAGTATTTT	CASERAGVKTDTQYF
-	TRBV5-4	-	TRBJ2-7	TGTGCCAGCAGCTCATATTTTACAGGTAGCGAGCAGTACTTC	CASSSYFTGSEQYF
-	TRBV27	-	TRBJ1-5	TGTGCCAGCAGTTCAACAGAATATCAGCCCCAGCATTTT	CASSSTEYQPQHF
TRBD2	TRBV30	-	TRBJ2-7	TGTGCCTGGAGTCCCGCTAGCGGGAGGGCCCTAGCTTCCTACGAGCAGTACTTC	CAWSPASGRALASYEQYF
TRBD2	TRBV6-6	-	TRBJ2-2	TGTGCCGTCGCGGGAGGCCCCGGGGAGCTGTTTTTT	CAVAGGPGELFF
-	TRBV11-3	-	TRBJ1-2	TGTGCCAGCAGTTCAGAACTGAGCACAAAGGGAGACTACACCTTC	CASSSELSTKGDYTF
-	TRBV28	-	TRBJ1-2	TGTGCCAGCAGTTTAGTGGTTGCAGGGAACTATGGCTACACCTTC	CASSLVVAGNYGYTF
-	TRBV6-5	-	TRBJ2-1	TGTGCCAGCAGTCCCCCAGGGAGGGGGCGCGGTGAGCAGTTCTTC	CASSPPGRGRGEQFF
-	TRBV18	-	TRBJ2-2	TGTGCCAGCTCAACTCTCCCGGACTTCAACACCGGGGAGCTGTTTTTT	CASSTLPDFNTGELFF
-	TRBV29-1	-	TRBJ2-5	TGCAGCGTTGACGAGGGCTTGGAGACCCAGTACTTC	CSVDEGLETQYF
TRBD2	TRBV4-1	-	TRBJ2-3	TGCGCCAGCAGCCAAGAAGCGGGGGACACAGATACGCAGTATTTT	CASSQEAGDTDTQYF
TRBD2	TRBV7-2	-	TRBJ2-3	TGTGCCAGCAGCTTACAAGCGGGGGGGCCAGATACGCAGTATTTT	CASSLQAGGPDTQYF
-	TRBV30	-	TRBJ1-2	TGTGCCTGGCAATTGAATAGTCTATCTCTCTACACCTTC	CAWQLNSLSLYTF
-	TRBV19	once	TRBJ2-7	TGTGCCAGTAGTATAGATATCGGGCAATCCTACGAGCAGTACTTC	CASSIDIGQSYEQYF